These 25 T cell receptor beta chains came from one sample sequenced in a study of a mutant IDH1 vaccine in newly diagnosed glioma. Time point in this sample: week 11, during vaccination. Vaccine doses each comprised 300 ug of mutant IDH1 20-mer peptide, with topical imiquimod. Here immunoSEQ multiplex PCR was the method, and the copy in TCRdb shows in-frame clones only, minus some. The repertoire holds 40,000 to 55,000 clones, with roughly 90% as singletons. The antigens for these receptors are not known. The source was PBMCs, collected from a glioma patient whose treatment included an IDH1 peptide vaccine. The source of these receptors is a man in his fifties with glioma.

The genes are TRBV30 and TRBJ1-5, with a weak D call TRBD1 (6 bases). The CDR3 totals 13 residues. The germline V gene has CDR1 GTSNPN and CDR2 SVGIG (reference sequence). Trimming took off 5 bases at V and 2 bases at J, with 10 bases between the two ends. This chain's CDR3 is CAWDRQGNQPQHF. CDR3 DNA sequence: TGTGCCTGGGATCGACAGGGCAATCAGCCCCAGCATTTT.

The chain carries TRBV6-1 and TRBJ1-4; a weak D match, TRBD1 (5 bases). With 4 bases removed from V and 6 bases from J, the gap between germline ends came to 15 bases. The CDR3 sequence is 15 residues long. Per the germline V gene, CDR1 is MNHNS and CDR2 is SASEGT. CDR3: CASSAPGRIDEKLFF. The CDR3 coding sequence is TGTGCCAGCAGTGCGCCGGGGCGGATCGATGAAAAACTGTTTTTT.

The V and J genes are TRBV9 and TRBJ2-7; D is unclear. From germline, CDR1 is SGDLS and CDR2 YYNGEE. Trimming took off 1 base at V and 3 bases at J, with 11 bases between the two ends. This CDR3 has 14 amino acids. CDR3 DNA sequence: TGTGCCAGCAGCGTAACCTATCGAGGCTACGAGCAGTACTTC. It yields the protein CASSVTYRGYEQYF.

The chain recombines TRBV5-1 with TRBJ2-7; either TRBD1 or TRBD2 may fit D (6 bases each). Between the trimmed V and J ends, which lost 3 bases and 1 base, there was a span of 17 bases. The CDR3 contains 16 residues. Per germline, CDR1 SGHRS and CDR2 YFSETQ. The CDR3 coding sequence is TGCGCCAGCAGCTCGGGGGCAGGGGCGACATCCTACGAGCAGTACTTC. It is translated as CASSSGAGATSYEQYF. The complete variable domain, with remaining parts taken from reference TRBV5-1 and TRBJ2-7, reads KAGVTQTPRYLIKTRGQQVTLSCSPISGHRSVSWYQQTPGQGLQFLFEYFSETQRNKGNFPGRFSGRQFSNSRSEMNVSTLELGDSALYLCASSSGAGATSYEQYFGPGTRLTVT.

The chain uses TRBV19 and TRBJ1-4, with unresolved D. Germline CDR1 is LNHDA and CDR2 is SQIVND (reference sequence). CDR3 length equals 14 residues. With 1 base removed from V and 8 bases from J, the gap between germline ends came to 11 bases. CDR3 nucleotides: TGTGCCAGTAGTATAGGAGTGGCGGACGAAAAACTGTTTTTT. Translating gives CASSIGVADEKLFF.

V and J are TRBV11-2 and TRBJ2-7, with D perhaps TRBD1 (6 bases). The CDR3 totals 14 residues. Per germline, CDR1 SGHAT and CDR2 FQNNGV. Trimming pared 1 base from V and 9 bases from J, leaving 16 bases between. The CDR3 DNA follows: TGTGCCAGCAGCTTAGGGACAGACACTACAGCGCAGTACTTC. It yields the protein CASSLGTDTTAQYF.

V gene TRBV29-1 combines with J gene TRBJ1-1; 8 nucleotides align to TRBD1. CDR3 size: 10 residues. Germline V CDR1 and CDR2: SQVTM, ANQGSEA. After removal of 6 bases from V and 8 bases from J, the junction contained 2 bases not matched to a gene. The CDR3 region has the DNA TGCAGCGTCTACAGGGGGGAAGCTTTCTTT. This sequence encodes CSVYRGEAFF.

This rearrangement joins TRBV5-1 to TRBJ2-3; perhaps TRBD2 as D (5 bases). Trimming shortened V by 3 bases and J by 8 bases, and 13 bases separated the two germline ends. Per the germline V gene, CDR1 is SGHRS and CDR2 is YFSETQ. This CDR3 has 13 residues. The CDR3 region has the DNA TGCGCCAGCAGCTCCTCGGACTTGGCTACGCAGTATTTT. Protein product: CASSSSDLATQYF. Full variable domain (missing parts from reference TRBV5-1 and TRBJ2-3): KAGVTQTPRYLIKTRGQQVTLSCSPISGHRSVSWYQQTPGQGLQFLFEYFSETQRNKGNFPGRFSGRQFSNSRSEMNVSTLELGDSALYLCASSSSDLATQYFGPGTRLTVL.

Written as DNA, the CDR3 is TGCGCCAGCAGCTTGGACCCCTCGGCATTCCTTGGGCAGTACTTC. It codes for CASSLDPSAFLGQYF. V is TRBV5-1 and J is TRBJ2-7; D call uncertain. This CDR3 has 15 residues. Trimming shortened V by 0 bases and J by 9 bases, and 19 bases separated the two germline ends. Germline V gene data show CDR1 as SGHRS and CDR2 as YFSETQ.

The chain combines TRBV5-1 with TRBJ2-3; D is perhaps TRBD1 (5 bases). This CDR3 is built from 13 residues. The V gene lost 4 bases and the J gene lost 2 bases, with 8 bases spanning the gap. Germline lookup yields CDR1 SGHRS and CDR2 YFSETQ. The CDR3 is CASSLGLTDTQYF. CDR3 bases: TGCGCCAGCAGCCTGGGGCTCACAGATACGCAGTATTTT.

The chain combines TRBV19 with TRBJ1-1; D is unclear. CDR1 is LNHDA, CDR2 SQIVND, per germline (reference sequence). The CDR3 has 14 residues. Trimming pared 1 base from V and 1 base from J, leaving 7 bases between. The chain's CDR3 is CASSIGGPNTEAFF. The CDR3 nucleotides read TGTGCCAGTAGTATAGGAGGCCCGAACACTGAAGCTTTCTTT.

This chain joins TRBV29-1 and TRBJ1-3; 8 positions agree with TRBD1. J gave up 3 bases and V 3 bases, and 4 bases lay outside the gene matches. CDR3 length: 14 residues. Germline V gene sequence: CDR1 SQVTM, CDR2 ANQGSEA. CDR3 sequence reads: CSVDTGTGGNTIYF. Written as DNA, the CDR3 is TGCAGCGTTGATACCGGGACAGGTGGAAACACCATATATTTT.

The rearrangement links TRBV7-2 to TRBJ1-6, with a possible D match to TRBD1 (6 bases). Per the germline V gene, CDR1 is SGHTA and CDR2 is FQGNSA. This CDR3 is built from 17 residues. Trimming pared 2 bases from V and 7 bases from J, leaving 18 bases between. This CDR3 is CASSLTPGGAWNSPLHF. The CDR3 DNA sequence: TGTGCCAGCAGCTTAACCCCCGGGGGCGCTTGGAATTCACCCCTCCACTTT.

Comments on this clone: Other DNA sequences from this sample encode an identical CDR3 as well. The chain has TRBV4-2 and TRBJ1-5, with 8 positions matching TRBD1. Germline V lookup: CDR1 LGHNA, CDR2 YNFKEQ. Trimming at V came to 3 bases and at J to 2 bases, leaving 3 bases not matched to a gene. The CDR3 runs to 15 residues. The chain's CDR3 is CASSQETGGNQPQHF. For the CDR3, the DNA is TGTGCCAGCAGCCAGGAGACAGGGGGCAATCAGCCCCAGCATTTT.

The chain uses TRBV30 and TRBJ2-3; D might be TRBD1 (6 bases). The CDR3 runs 14 residues. Trimming took off 4 bases at V and 2 bases at J, with 13 bases between the two ends. In germline, CDR1 is GTSNPN, CDR2 SVGIG (reference sequence). In nucleotides, the CDR3 is TGTGCCTGGAAGCAGGGACACTTCACAGATACGCAGTATTTT. This encodes CAWKQGHFTDTQYF. The full variable domain, with the rest looked up from reference TRBV30 and TRBJ2-3, is SQTIHQWPATLVQPVGSPLSLECTVEGTSNPNLYWYRQAAGRGLQLLFYSVGIGQISSEVPQNLSASRPQDRQFILSSKKLLLSDSGFYLCAWKQGHFTDTQYFGPGTRLTVL.

The chain uses TRBV10-3 and TRBJ2-5; 7 bases match TRBD1. V was clipped by 10 bases and J by 4 bases; unmatched bases: 9. The CDR3 is 13 amino acids. Germline-derived CDR1 and CDR2 are ENHRY and SYGVKD. The DNA for the CDR3 is TGTGCCACCAACAGGGGAGATTCAGAGACCCAGTACTTC. Protein product: CATNRGDSETQYF.

The rearrangement uses TRBV6-5 and TRBJ1-5, with a weak D call TRBD1 (6 bases). V was trimmed by 6 bases and J by 4 bases, leaving 13 bases between them. Germline CDR1 reads MNHEY; CDR2 reads SVGAGI. The CDR3 has 14 residues. The CDR3 sequence is CASRQGIGNQPQHF. CDR3 sequence (DNA): TGTGCCAGCAGACAGGGTATTGGAAATCAGCCCCAGCATTTT.

The chain employs TRBV30 and TRBJ1-6; 10 positions match TRBD1. V gave up 3 bases and J gave up 10 bases; unmatched junction bases: 9. Germline values: CDR1 GTSNPN, CDR2 SVGIG (reference sequence). The CDR3 is made up of 15 amino acids. As DNA, the CDR3 is TGTGCCTGGAGGGGTGACAGGGGGCTTGGATCACCCCTCCACTTT. Its translation: CAWRGDRGLGSPLHF.

This rearrangement joins TRBV6-1 to TRBJ2-3; TRBD2 matches at 9 bases. Germline lookup yields CDR1 MNHNS and CDR2 SASEGT. The V and J ends lost 6 bases and 4 bases, in that order; junction bases with no gene match: 8. This CDR3 spans 15 amino acids. The DNA for the CDR3 is TGTGCCAGCAGAGACACTAGCGGGCTCTCAGATACGCAGTATTTT. Its translation is CASRDTSGLSDTQYF.

This rearrangement joins TRBV27 to TRBJ1-2; D might be TRBD1 (5 bases). Germline lookup yields CDR1 MNHEY and CDR2 SMNVEV (reference sequence). Trimming removed 6 bases from V and 8 bases from J, with 19 bases in between. This CDR3 is 14 amino acids long. CDR3 protein: CASRLGPETDGYTF. The DNA of the CDR3 is TGTGCCAGCAGGTTAGGTCCAGAGACAGACGGCTACACCTTC.

The chain uses TRBV30 and TRBJ1-4, with no clear D. V lost 0 bases and J 8 bases, leaving 7 bases between the germline ends. The length of the CDR3 is 12 residues. Germline values: CDR1 GTSNPN, CDR2 SVGIG (reference sequence). The CDR3 sequence: CAWSVLGEKLFF. CDR3 nucleotide sequence: TGTGCCTGGAGTGTGCTCGGCGAAAAACTGTTTTTT.

The chain uses TRBV11-2 and TRBJ2-7, with D maybe TRBD1 (6 bases). V was pared by 6 bases and J by 4 bases, with 16 bases between. Looked up from germline, CDR1 is SGHAT and CDR2 is FQNNGV. The CDR3 is 14 amino acids. Here the CDR3 DNA reads TGTGCCAGCAGTCGACCGGACAGCCTTTACGAGCAGTACTTC. Its translation is CASSRPDSLYEQYF.

The chain uses TRBV14 and TRBJ1-2; possible D gene TRBD1, 5 bases. V dropped 0 bases and J dropped 5 bases, with 7 bases sitting between them. Looked up from germline, CDR1 is SGHDN and CDR2 is FVKESK. The CDR3 covers 13 residues. The CDR3 bases are TGTGCCAGCAGCCAAGATAGGGGATATGGCTACACCTTC. Its protein is CASSQDRGYGYTF.

This chain uses TRBV28 with TRBJ2-5; D not resolved. The CDR3 has 11 amino acids. The ends were cut back, 6 bases at V and 12 bases at J, with 14 bases in the middle. Germline CDR1 is MDHEN and CDR2 is SYDVKM. CDR3: CASSQRHLKYF. As DNA, the CDR3 is TGTGCCAGCAGCCAAAGACACCTGAAGTACTTC.

The CDR3, as DNA: TGTGCCGTGGGGGAGGCGGGTGGCTACACCTTC. Protein: CAVGEAGGYTF. The rearrangement uses TRBV6-5 and TRBJ1-2; maybe TRBD1 (5 bases). V was clipped by 11 bases and J by 7 bases, with 14 bases between them. CDR1 is MNHEY, CDR2 SVGAGI, per germline. This CDR3 region has 11 residues.